The T cell receptor beta chain under discussion was sequenced for a study of blood T cell repertoires in COVID-19. Study information: Whether acute or convalescent, the COVID-19 samples came from the United States, Italy and Spain. Sample material is recorded as cDNA or gDNA derived from T cells, B-cell-depleted T cells, or PBMCs.

Trimming took 2 bases from V and 0 from J; bases not matched to a gene: 9. The CDR3 spans 18 residues. Germline lookup yields CDR1 LGHDT and CDR2 YNNKEL (reference sequence). In the original analysis: By means of reference gene primer amplification, nucleated cell counts were estimated. Sequenced by immunoSEQ multiplex PCR; TCRdb stores in-frame clones only, minus some. D and trimming come from the DNA, and the V and J calls and clone size come from that table. In the table there are under 200,000 clones, approximately 85% of which are singletons. The V and J genes are TRBV3-1 (or the pseudogene TRBV3-2) and TRBJ2-4; 8 positions match TRBD2. The TCR originated in a man between 35 and 55 years old with acute or convalescent COVID-19. The specimen was peripheral blood. This chain's CDR3 is CASSQFSGAPPAKNIQYF. The CDR3 DNA reads TGTGCCAGCAGCCAATTTAGCGGGGCTCCTCCAGCCAAAAACATTCAGTACTTC.